This T cell receptor (beta chain) emerged from a study of blood T cell repertoires in COVID-19. About the study: The United States, Italy and Spain supplied acute and convalescent COVID-19 samples. T cells, B-cell-depleted T cells, or PBMCs supplied cDNA or gDNA.

A single count supports this clone. Seattle participants joined during active infection and were tracked over time. The germline V and J ends were trimmed by 6 bases and 2 bases, with 19 bases remaining between them. The CDR3 totals 16 residues. Germline V lookup: CDR1 LNHDA, CDR2 SQIVND (reference sequence). Per the original methods: The authors estimated nucleated cell counts from reference gene primer amplification. Profiling relied on immunoSEQ multiplex PCR, and the TCRdb table lists in-frame clones only, not all of them. From that table come the V and J calls and clone size; the DNA was used to work out D and trimming. The sample contains fewer than 200,000 clones, approximately 81% of which appear only once.

The chain carries TRBV19 and TRBJ2-5; tentative D call: TRBD1 (8 bases). This sequence originates from a woman aged 60-75 years with COVID-19, enrolled during active disease. The sample comprised peripheral blood. CDR3 residues: CASRPPGQGGQETQYF. The DNA of the CDR3 is TGTGCCAGTAGACCTCCCGGACAGGGAGGGCAAGAGACCCAGTACTTC.